This TCR beta chain stems from a study of blood T cell repertoires in COVID-19. Study-level information: Spain, Italy and the United States supplied samples that represented acute and convalescent COVID-19. PBMCs, B-cell-depleted T cells, or T cells provided the cDNA or gDNA that made up the material.

Original analysis: The authors estimated nucleated cell counts from reference gene primer amplification. Sequencing was performed with immunoSEQ multiplex PCR; in TCRdb, only in-frame clones are kept and a portion is missing. V and J calls and clone size are those listed in that table; D and trimming were worked out from the DNA. The table has around 300,000 clones, over 80% seen once; the top ten hold 3.7%. The length of the CDR3 is 13 residues. Germline CDR1 SGHDT, CDR2 YYEEEE. The ends lost 4 bases at V and 7 bases at J; junction bases unmatched: 5. Material: peripheral blood. The clonotype originates from a woman in her 40s with acute or convalescent COVID-19. The chain uses TRBV5-6 and TRBJ1-2; 9 nucleotides line up with TRBD1. The CDR3 DNA reads TGTGCCAGCAGCCCACAGGGGGCGCGTGGCTACACCTTC. Encoded protein: CASSPQGARGYTF. Complete variable domain (other parts from reference TRBV5-6 and TRBJ1-2): DAGVTQSPTHLIKTRGQQVTLRCSPKSGHDTVSWYQQALGQGPQFIFQYYEEEERQRGNFPDRFSGHQFPNYSSELNVNALLLGDSALYLCASSPQGARGYTFGSGTRLTVV.